This TCR beta chain was profiled in a study of T cell repertoires in cytomegalovirus infection. Overall study: Researchers turned to recently identified HLA-C-restricted CMV epitopes as well as well-studied HLA-B-restricted ones. CMV infection plus the matching HLA type was flagged by public TCR beta signatures.

One entry per CDR3 protein, called by TCRdb with MiXCR from the reads. The data hold some 200,000 distinct CDR3 sequences, with roughly 34% observed a single time. Regarding the study as a whole: In two of eight donors, the top clonotype was HLA-C-restricted CMV-specific. Carriage of CMV together with the relevant HLA was identifiable through cumulative public TCR beta family frequency.

Deletions cut 2 bases from V and 1 base from J, with 20 bases between. Germline assignment: CDR1 SGHVS and CDR2 FQNEAQ. The length of the CDR3 is 19 residues. In its sample, this clonotype was seen many times. The antigen remains unidentified. The J gene is TRBJ2-2, the V gene TRBV7-8; a weak D match, TRBD2 (7 bases). The TCR was taken from a human donor in good health (CMV status not recorded). Some clones in this sample may be carry-over from other donors' samples. Sequences were derived from CD8+ T cells from cultured PBMCs, sampled from culture after CMV antigen stimulation. The DNA for the CDR3 is TGTGCCAGCAGCTTAAGGTTGGGTCGGCGGGGGCTGAACACCGGGGAGCTGTTTTTT. This sequence encodes CASSLRLGRRGLNTGELFF.